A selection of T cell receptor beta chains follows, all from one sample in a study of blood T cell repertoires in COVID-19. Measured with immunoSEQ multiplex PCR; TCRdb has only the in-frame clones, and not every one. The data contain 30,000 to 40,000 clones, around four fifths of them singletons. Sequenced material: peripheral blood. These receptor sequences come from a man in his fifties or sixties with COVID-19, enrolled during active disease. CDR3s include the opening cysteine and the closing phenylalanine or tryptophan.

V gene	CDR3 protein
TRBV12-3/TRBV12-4	CASSLVGMGYTF
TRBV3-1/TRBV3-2	CASSQDPRDTQYF
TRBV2	CASRRLMNTEAFF
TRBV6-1	CASSEAGRGIYGYTF
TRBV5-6	CASSSLGSVQANYGYTF
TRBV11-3	CASSRSMNTEAFF
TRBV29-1	CSAQGANEQFF
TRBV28	CASTTGGASDTEAFF
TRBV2	CASSFQVKNIQYF
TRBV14	CASSQGAGFEQFF
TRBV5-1	CASSLDYRGTEAFF
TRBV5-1	CASSGTGGNYGYTF
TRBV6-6	CASNRGTNTEAFF
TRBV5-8	CASSLAWRRTATNYGYTF
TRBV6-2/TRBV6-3	CASSFDRGTGELFF